What follows are 30 T cell receptor beta chains derived from one specimen sequenced in a study of cytomegalovirus exposure and HLA in healthy donors. The PCR employed 60 Vbeta primers together with 13 Jbeta primers. Sequencing was performed with immunoSEQ multiplex PCR; in TCRdb, only in-frame clones are kept and a portion is missing. The sample has fewer than 95,000 clones, over 60% seen once. Material for sequencing was PBMCs. Receptor source: a man aged 40-49 years in good health and CMV-seronegative.

V and J are TRBV15 and TRBJ2-1; TRBD2 matches 7 bases. The CDR3 is 16 amino acids. Per germline, CDR1 LNHNV and CDR2 YYDKDF (reference sequence). V gave up 5 bases and J gave up 4 bases; unmatched junction bases: 11. The DNA for the CDR3 is TGTGCCACCAGCCTAGGGAGGGTCCAACCTTACAATGAGCAGTTCTTC. This translates into CATSLGRVQPYNEQFF.

The chain recombines TRBV7-9 with TRBJ1-4; D gene ambiguous. The CDR3 totals 15 residues. The V and J ends lost 2 bases and 0 bases respectively, with 7 bases between them. The germline V gene has CDR1 SEHNR and CDR2 FQNEAQ (reference sequence). CDR3 bases: TGTGCCAGCAGCTTATTCACATCAACTAATGAAAAACTGTTTTTT. It codes for CASSLFTSTNEKLFF.

The gene calls are TRBV4-1 and TRBJ2-3; tentatively, D is TRBD2 (6 bases). V was cut by 3 bases and J by 3 bases, with 10 bases left in between. The CDR3 loop spans 14 amino acids. Germline V lookup: CDR1 MGHRA, CDR2 YSYEKL. The CDR3 is CASSQLTSTDTQYF. The DNA for the CDR3 is TGCGCCAGCAGCCAGTTGACTAGTACAGATACGCAGTATTTT.

This clone has more than one count but fewer than ten. The chain recombines TRBV27 with TRBJ2-3; 7 bases align to TRBD2. Losses at the gene ends were 6 bases for V and 3 bases for J; bases not matched to a gene: 6. The CDR3 runs 14 residues. Germline assignment: CDR1 MNHEY and CDR2 SMNVEV (reference sequence). The CDR3 protein is CASRDGGRTDTQYF. The CDR3 nucleotides are TGTGCCAGCAGAGACGGGGGGAGAACAGATACGCAGTATTTT.

CDR3 sequence reads: CASSDSGGNYGYTF. The CDR3 region has the DNA TGTGCCAGCAGTGACTCGGGGGGGAACTATGGCTACACCTTC. The chain uses TRBV6-4 and TRBJ1-2; the D gene is possibly TRBD1 (5 bases). The germline V gene has CDR1 MRHNA and CDR2 SNTAGT. The V end was cut by 0 bases, the J end by 2 bases, with 7 bases between. The CDR3 has 14 amino acids.

This clone was counted a few times. The chain couples TRBV11-3 to TRBJ2-1; 9 bases align to TRBD2. The trim removed 1 base at V and 1 base at J, leaving 5 bases unmatched. This CDR3 region has 17 residues. Germline-derived CDR1 and CDR2 are SGHNT and YENEEA. CDR3: CASSLGSGGQSYNEQFF. The CDR3 DNA is TGTGCCAGCAGCTTAGGGAGCGGGGGGCAATCCTACAATGAGCAGTTCTTC. Full variable domain (remainder filled in from reference TRBV11-3 and TRBJ2-1): EAGVVQSPRYKIIEKKQPVAFWCNPISGHNTLYWYLQNLGQGPELLIRYENEEAVDDSQLPKDRFSAERLKGVDSTLKIQPAELGDSAVYLCASSLGSGGQSYNEQFFGPGTRLTVL.

Note on this clone: The junction and the germline gene differ at one end; a read error may be behind it. DNA of the CDR3: TGCGTCAGCTCCTTTAGCGGGGTGGCCGATACGCAGTATTTT. Encoded protein: CVSSFSGVADTQYF. The V call is TRBV5-1, the J call TRBJ2-3; TRBD2 matches at 8 bases. CDR3 size: 14 residues. Germline assignment: CDR1 SGHRS and CDR2 YFSETQ.

The CDR3 DNA is TGTGCCAGCAGTGAAAGATTGGGACTAGCGTCCCTCGAGCAGTACTTC. Translating gives CASSERLGLASLEQYF. This chain links TRBV6-1 with TRBJ2-7, with TRBD2 matching 10 bases. CDR3 length equals 16 residues. Trimming removed 2 bases from V and 6 bases from J; junction bases left unmatched: 10. Germline-derived CDR1 and CDR2 are MNHNS and SASEGT.

The chain recombines TRBV7-3 with TRBJ2-3; 8 bases agree with TRBD2. CDR1 SGHTA and CDR2 FQGTGA come from the germline V gene. The CDR3 consists of 16 residues. V lost 5 bases to trimming and J lost 4 bases; unmatched junction nucleotides: 11. CDR3 nucleotides: TGTGCCAGCAGCCCCCCCGGGGGGGGGCGTGCAGATACGCAGTATTTT. This translates into CASSPPGGGRADTQYF.

The rearrangement links TRBV5-5 to TRBJ2-3; D unresolved. The V end was cut by 3 bases, the J end by 9 bases, with 5 bases between. CDR1 is SGHKS and CDR2 is YYEKEE in the germline V gene (reference sequence). The CDR3 length is 10 residues. CDR3 protein: CASSSRTQYF. In DNA, the CDR3 is TGTGCCAGCAGCTCTAGGACGCAGTATTTT.

This clone was detected only once. This chain connects TRBV9 to TRBJ2-5, with 9 bases that match TRBD2. This CDR3 spans 16 amino acids. Looked up from germline, CDR1 is SGDLS and CDR2 is YYNGEE. Trimming cost V 0 bases and J 2 bases; bases outside gene matches: 5. CDR3 amino acids: CASSVGAGGQQETQYF. The CDR3, as DNA: TGTGCCAGCAGCGTAGGAGCGGGGGGCCAACAAGAGACCCAGTACTTC.

The chain employs TRBV14 and TRBJ2-2, with a possible D match to TRBD1 (5 bases). V was shortened by 2 bases and J by 0 bases, with 13 bases between the two germline ends. The CDR3 consists of 17 residues. Germline-derived CDR1 and CDR2 are SGHDN and FVKESK. The CDR3: CASSQIGAGSNTGELFF. For the CDR3, the DNA is TGTGCCAGCAGCCAAATTGGGGCAGGGTCGAACACCGGGGAGCTGTTTTTT.

The J gene is TRBJ1-3, the V gene TRBV18; TRBD1 agrees at 8 bases. CDR1 and CDR2 from the germline V gene are KGHSH and LQKENI. The CDR3 loop spans 14 amino acids. The trim removed 5 bases at V and 3 bases at J, leaving 3 bases unmatched. The CDR3 loop is CASSGQGFGNTIYF. In DNA, the CDR3 is TGTGCCAGCTCAGGACAGGGTTTTGGAAACACCATATATTTT.

V gene TRBV5-4 combines with J gene TRBJ1-4; maybe TRBD1 (6 bases). Germline CDR1 reads SGHNT; CDR2 reads YYREEE (reference sequence). The CDR3 runs 13 residues. The ends were cut back, 4 bases at V and 8 bases at J, with 12 bases in the middle. Written as DNA, the CDR3 is TGTGCCAGCAGCAACAGGGCCTTGGAAAAACTGTTTTTT. Protein: CASSNRALEKLFF.

The gene calls are TRBV7-9 and TRBJ1-1; D remains ambiguous. This CDR3 comprises 12 residues. V was cut by 8 bases and J by 0 bases, with 7 bases left in between. The germline V gene encodes CDR1 SEHNR and CDR2 FQNEAQ (reference sequence). DNA of the CDR3: TGTGCCAGCCCCTCTATGAACACTGAAGCTTTCTTT. Translating it yields CASPSMNTEAFF.

The chain uses TRBV7-6 and TRBJ1-4, with 8 bases lining up with TRBD1. Per the germline V gene, CDR1 is SGHVS and CDR2 is FNYEAQ. J gave up 6 bases and V 1 base, and 10 bases lay outside the gene matches. There are 17 residues in the CDR3. As DNA, the CDR3 is TGTGCCAGCAGCTTAGATGGACAGGGATTGGGGGATGAAAAACTGTTTTTT. As protein: CASSLDGQGLGDEKLFF.

The gene calls are TRBV6-4 and TRBJ1-2; D not certain. This CDR3 is 12 amino acids long. Germline V CDR1 and CDR2: MRHNA, SNTAGT. The germline V and J ends were trimmed by 0 bases and 4 bases, with 3 bases remaining between them. The CDR3 DNA is TGTGCCAGCAGTGACTCGGCCTATGGCTACACCTTC. Its protein is CASSDSAYGYTF.

This clone showed up just a few times. V is TRBV4-2 and J is TRBJ1-4; D is unresolved. Germline-derived CDR1 and CDR2 are LGHNA and YNFKEQ. The V and J ends lost 3 bases and 3 bases respectively, with 14 bases between them. The CDR3 covers 16 residues. CDR3 loop: CASSHAGRGANEKLFF. CDR3 nucleotides: TGTGCCAGCAGCCACGCCGGGCGGGGAGCTAATGAAAAACTGTTTTTT.

V usage is TRBV4-1 and J usage is TRBJ2-1, with 14 nucleotides matching TRBD2. Germline V gene lookup returns CDR1 MGHRA and CDR2 YSYEKL. V lost 3 bases and J lost 9; bases outside the gene matches: 10. The CDR3 totals 17 residues. CDR3 sequence (DNA): TGCGCCAGCAGCCACCCACAGACTAGCGGGGGGGCCACTGAGCAGTTCTTC. Its translation: CASSHPQTSGGATEQFF.

The J gene is TRBJ1-4, the V gene TRBV11-2; TRBD1 agrees at 7 bases. Looked up from germline, CDR1 is SGHAT and CDR2 is FQNNGV. CDR3 length: 15 residues. V lost 5 bases and J lost 7; bases outside the gene matches: 10. This CDR3 is CASSREQGRVEKLFF. The CDR3 nucleotides are TGTGCCAGCAGCCGTGAACAGGGGAGAGTTGAAAAACTGTTTTTT.

The chain couples TRBV5-1 to TRBJ1-1, with no clear D. V was clipped by 2 bases and J by 0 bases, with 11 bases between them. The germline V gene encodes CDR1 SGHRS and CDR2 YFSETQ. The CDR3 sequence is 15 residues long. The CDR3: CASSLSSQMNTEAFF. CDR3 sequence (DNA): TGCGCCAGCAGCTTATCCTCACAAATGAACACTGAAGCTTTCTTT.

V is TRBV29-1 and J is TRBJ2-5, with TRBD1 matching 9 bases. The CDR3 is 12 residues long. V was pared by 6 bases and J by 1 base, with 0 bases of the junction left unmatched. In germline, CDR1 is SQVTM, CDR2 ANQGSEA. For the CDR3, the DNA is TGCAGCGTGGGACAGGGCCAAGAGACCCAGTACTTC. Its translation: CSVGQGQETQYF.

The chain carries TRBV9 and TRBJ2-1; perhaps TRBD2 as D (5 bases). Trimming shortened V by 1 base and J by 10 bases, and 15 bases separated the two germline ends. The CDR3 covers 14 residues. Germline CDR1 and CDR2: SGDLS and YYNGEE. The CDR3, as DNA: TGTGCCAGCAGCGTATTAGGAGGTACAATGGAGCAGTTCTTC. Its protein product is CASSVLGGTMEQFF.

This clone appeared a few times. The V and J genes are TRBV4-3 and TRBJ1-3; tentatively, D is TRBD1 (5 bases). Germline V gene sequence: CDR1 LGHNA, CDR2 YSLEER. This CDR3 spans 17 amino acids. V lost 0 bases and J lost 4, with 16 bases in between. The CDR3 spells CASSQDRTPTSGNTIYF. CDR3 DNA: TGCGCCAGCAGCCAAGACAGGACACCTACCTCCGGAAACACCATATATTTT.

This rearrangement joins TRBV13 to TRBJ1-1, with 8 bases that match TRBD1. V gave up 4 bases and J gave up 6 bases; unmatched junction bases: 4. Germline CDR1 PRHDT, CDR2 FYEKMQ (reference sequence). The CDR3 contains 13 residues. In DNA form, the CDR3 reads TGTGCCAGCAGCTCGAACAGGGGGTCTGAAGCTTTCTTT. This encodes CASSSNRGSEAFF. The variable domain in full, completed from reference TRBV13 and TRBJ1-1, reads AAGVIQSPRHLIKEKRETATLKCYPIPRHDTVYWYQQGPGQDPQFLISFYEKMQSDKGSIPDRFSAQQFSDYHSELNMSSLELGDSALYFCASSSNRGSEAFFGQGTRLTVV.

The chain employs TRBV28 and TRBJ2-7; TRBD1 matches at 7 bases. There are 14 residues in the CDR3. Germline CDR1 reads MDHEN; CDR2 reads SYDVKM. V lost 2 bases to trimming and J lost 11 bases; unmatched junction nucleotides: 12. CDR3 DNA: TGTGCCAGCAGTTTACCTAACGACAGGGCTTTTGAGTACTTC. It encodes CASSLPNDRAFEYF.

The chain employs TRBV7-9 and TRBJ1-1; tentatively, D is TRBD1 (6 bases). The CDR3 is made up of 14 amino acids. The V gene lost 2 bases and the J gene lost 5 bases, with 12 bases spanning the gap. Germline V gene sequence: CDR1 SEHNR, CDR2 FQNEAQ (reference sequence). The CDR3: CASSLLGGQTEAFF. The CDR3 DNA follows: TGTGCCAGCAGCTTACTGGGGGGGCAGACTGAAGCTTTCTTT.

This clone showed up just a few times. This CDR3 is CASDRGLADYGYTF. The CDR3 DNA reads TGTGCCAGCGACAGGGGGCTAGCTGACTATGGCTACACCTTC. The chain uses TRBV6-1 and TRBJ1-2; the match to TRBD1 covers 10 bases. Germline V gene data show CDR1 as MNHNS and CDR2 as SASEGT. V dropped 8 bases and J dropped 3; count of bases not matched to a gene: 6. The CDR3 length is 14 residues.

The CDR3 spells CASSVGDRGRYEQYF. In DNA form, the CDR3 reads TGTGCCAGCAGCGTGGGGGACAGGGGGCGGTACGAGCAGTACTTC. The rearrangement uses TRBV9 and TRBJ2-7; 12 bases map to TRBD1. V trimming: 2 bases; J trimming: 4 bases; junction bases outside the gene matches: 4. Germline lookup yields CDR1 SGDLS and CDR2 YYNGEE. This CDR3 has 15 residues. Full variable domain (outside the CDR3, taken from reference TRBV9 and TRBJ2-7): DSGVTQTPKHLITATGQRVTLRCSPRSGDLSVYWYQQSLDQGLQFLIQYYNGEERAKGNILERFSAQQFPDLHSELNLSSLELGDSALYFCASSVGDRGRYEQYFGPGTRLTVT.

In this sample, this clone turned up once. The chain couples TRBV11-3 to TRBJ2-2; 7 bases match TRBD2. CDR3 length: 13 residues. V lost 9 bases and J lost 4; bases outside the gene matches: 5. Germline-derived CDR1 and CDR2 are SGHNT and YENEEA. The CDR3 region is CARGREGTGELFF. CDR3 sequence (DNA): TGTGCCAGGGGCAGGGAGGGCACCGGGGAGCTGTTTTTT.